Listed here is a single T cell receptor (beta chain). CDR3 length equals 18 residues. Germline-derived CDR1 and CDR2 are DFQATT and SNEGSKA (reference sequence). J lost 0 bases, V lost 5 bases, and 14 bases had no gene match. These data come from a study of CD8 T cells in Susac syndrome. Random hexamers were used to reverse transcribe the RNA input (roughly 0.5 to 1 ug). A multiplex approach, immunoSEQ multiplex PCR, amplified TCR beta CDR3 across 54 Vbeta and 13 Jbeta. TCRdb used MiXCR to reprocess the immunoSEQ multiplex PCR reads, holding one entry per CDR3 protein. The profile shows approximately 190,000 distinct CDR3 sequences, over 85% of them singletons.

The material sequenced was CD4+ T cells from PBMCs. The TCR sequence derives from a human donor in good health. This chain connects TRBV20-1 to TRBJ2-4; 9 bases line up with TRBD1. The CDR3 here is CSALYRDRDLLAKNIQYF. CDR3 DNA sequence: TGCAGTGCTCTATACCGGGACAGGGACCTCCTAGCCAAAAACATTCAGTACTTC.